These 29 T cell receptor beta chains were all obtained from the same sample, sequenced in a study of T cell changes during pregnancy in multiple sclerosis. Using immunoSEQ multiplex PCR, the repertoire was profiled, and TCRdb retains in-frame clones only, with some absent. The sample gives approximately 97,000 clones, 91% of which show up once; around 1.8% is in the top ten. The starting material was peripheral blood, obtained after pregnancy. These receptors were collected from a female donor in good health, enrolled as a control in a pregnancy study.

The chain combines TRBV7-9 with TRBJ2-2, with D tentatively TRBD2 (5 bases). From germline, CDR1 is SEHNR and CDR2 FQNEAQ (reference sequence). CDR3 size: 15 residues. Deletions cut 8 bases from V and 0 bases from J, with 13 bases between. The CDR3 reads CASRAEDSNTGELFF. CDR3 DNA sequence: TGTGCCAGCCGCGCGGAGGACTCGAACACCGGGGAGCTGTTTTTT.

The rearrangement uses TRBV5-1 and TRBJ2-2; D remains unclear. Trimming removed 0 bases at V and 8 bases at J, with 20 bases between. The CDR3 is 17 amino acids. Germline V CDR1 and CDR2: SGHRS, YFSETQ. The CDR3 nucleotides read TGCGCCAGCAGCTTGGGAGGTATCGGTGGGTCCACGGGGGAGCTGTTTTTT. Protein product: CASSLGGIGGSTGELFF.

The rearrangement links TRBV4-3 to TRBJ2-7, with TRBD1 matching over 9 bases. V trimming: 2 bases; J trimming: 2 bases; junction bases outside the gene matches: 4. Germline V gives CDR1 LGHNA, CDR2 YSLEER. The CDR3 is 15 residues long. CDR3 nucleotide sequence: TGCGCCAGCAGCCAAAACAGGGGGCGCGCCTACGAGCAGTACTTC. Amino acid sequence: CASSQNRGRAYEQYF.

The chain is built from TRBV4-2 and TRBJ2-2; tentatively, D is TRBD2 (6 bases). Germline V gene data show CDR1 as LGHNA and CDR2 as YNFKEQ. Trimming left V 4 bases short and J 2 bases short, with 14 bases between. This CDR3 is 16 amino acids long. The CDR3 DNA is TGTGCCAGCAGCCGGCGGGGCAGGGATAACACCGGGGAGCTGTTTTTT. The encoded protein is CASSRRGRDNTGELFF.

The J gene is TRBJ2-3, the V gene TRBV4-2; D is undetermined. The CDR3 consists of 14 residues. Germline V gene lookup returns CDR1 LGHNA and CDR2 YNFKEQ. V lost 0 bases to trimming and J lost 0 bases, with 4 bases between them. As DNA, the CDR3 is TGTGCCAGCAGCCAAGACCCTAGCACAGATACGCAGTATTTT. Translating gives CASSQDPSTDTQYF.

The V and J genes are TRBV5-6 and TRBJ1-6, with D unresolved. Germline V lookup: CDR1 SGHDT, CDR2 YYEEEE. Trimming stripped 4 bases from V and 11 bases from J, with 16 bases between. The CDR3 spans 14 residues. The CDR3 here is CASSRAIGQAPLHF. The DNA of the CDR3 is TGTGCCAGCAGCCGCGCAATAGGTCAGGCACCCCTCCACTTT.

The chain couples TRBV25-1 to TRBJ2-1, with D possibly TRBD2 on 7 matching bases. Per germline, CDR1 MGHDK and CDR2 SYGVNS. The V end lost 2 bases, the J end lost 3 bases, and 17 bases lay between the germline ends. The CDR3 loop spans 17 amino acids. CDR3 protein: CASSEGGGGGNYNEQFF. The CDR3 nucleotides read TGTGCCAGCAGTGAAGGTGGGGGCGGGGGCAACTACAATGAGCAGTTCTTC.

The rearrangement joins TRBV10-3 to TRBJ2-7; no clear D. CDR1 and CDR2 (germline): ENHRY, SYGVKD. CDR3 length: 11 residues. With 8 bases removed from V and 4 bases from J, the gap between germline ends came to 9 bases. The DNA of the CDR3 is TGTGCCATCGGGCCCTCGTACGAGCAGTACTTC. Protein sequence: CAIGPSYEQYF.

The chain carries TRBV6-5 and TRBJ1-6; the match to TRBD1 covers 7 bases. Germline V gene data show CDR1 as MNHEY and CDR2 as SVGAGI. Trimming took 5 bases from V and 7 from J; bases not matched to a gene: 8. This CDR3 spans 15 amino acids. This chain's CDR3 is CASSKRQGLNSPLHF. Written as DNA, the CDR3 is TGTGCCAGCAGTAAAAGACAGGGCCTAAATTCACCCCTCCACTTT.

This clone came up once. The rearrangement uses TRBV14 and TRBJ1-1; TRBD1 might be the D (6 bases). Deletions cut 2 bases from V and 2 bases from J, with 18 bases between. Germline assignment: CDR1 SGHDN and CDR2 FVKESK. The CDR3 is 17 residues long. CDR3 in amino acids: CASSQKWGGHRNTEAFF. CDR3 in DNA: TGTGCCAGCAGCCAAAAGTGGGGGGGACATAGAAACACTGAAGCTTTCTTT.

This clone is a singleton in its sample. The V gene is TRBV9, the J gene TRBJ2-7; no definite D call. Trimming took off 4 bases at V and 6 bases at J, with 5 bases between the two ends. CDR1 is SGDLS, CDR2 YYNGEE, per germline. This CDR3 has 10 residues. CDR3 sequence: CASSPGEQYF. CDR3 in DNA: TGTGCCAGCAGCCCGGGCGAGCAGTACTTC.

The J gene is TRBJ2-1, the V gene TRBV5-1; D is uncertain. CDR1 SGHRS and CDR2 YFSETQ come from the germline V gene. Trimming stripped 7 bases from V and 0 bases from J, with 14 bases between. CDR3 length: 15 residues. CDR3 nucleotide sequence: TGCGCCAGCTTTCCGGGTCCCCACTCCTACAATGAGCAGTTCTTC. Protein: CASFPGPHSYNEQFF.

The chain joins TRBV28 to TRBJ1-2, with 9 positions matching TRBD1. Per germline, CDR1 MDHEN and CDR2 SYDVKM. With 7 bases clipped from V and 4 bases from J, the junction kept 7 bases outside the gene matches. The CDR3 loop spans 14 amino acids. The CDR3, as DNA: TGTGCCAGCACCCTACAGACAGGGGGCTATGGCTACACCTTC. It encodes CASTLQTGGYGYTF.

Here the CDR3 DNA reads TGTGCCACCGGGACAGCCGCTAATCTAGCCTACGAGCAGTACTTC. Amino acid sequence: CATGTAANLAYEQYF. The gene calls are TRBV27 and TRBJ2-7; 7 positions match TRBD1. Looked up from germline, CDR1 is MNHEY and CDR2 is SMNVEV (reference sequence). This CDR3 comprises 15 residues. Losses at the gene ends were 10 bases for V and 2 bases for J; bases not matched to a gene: 14.

The rearrangement links TRBV11-1 to TRBJ2-1; no firm D call. Germline V gene sequence: CDR1 SGHAT, CDR2 FQDESV (reference sequence). The ends were cut back, 3 bases at V and 3 bases at J, with 12 bases in the middle. CDR3 length: 15 residues. The CDR3, as DNA: TGTGCCAGCAGCTTCTACAGTTCCATCTACAATGAGCAGTTCTTC. Its protein is CASSFYSSIYNEQFF.

The chain has TRBV5-1 and TRBJ1-2; 9 bases fit TRBD1. The CDR3 is 15 residues long. The germline V gene encodes CDR1 SGHRS and CDR2 YFSETQ. J gave up 2 bases and V 3 bases, and 5 bases lay outside the gene matches. The CDR3 region is CASSYTGTGNYGYTF. CDR3 sequence (DNA): TGCGCCAGCAGCTACACAGGGACAGGGAACTATGGCTACACCTTC.

The chain couples TRBV5-5 to TRBJ1-5; 9 nucleotides align to TRBD1. The germline V gene encodes CDR1 SGHKS and CDR2 YYEKEE (reference sequence). Trimming took 3 bases from V and 7 from J; bases not matched to a gene: 5. CDR3 length: 14 amino acids. Here the CDR3 DNA reads TGTGCCAGCAGCTACACAGGGGGCGGACAGCCCCAGCATTTT. Translated: CASSYTGGGQPQHF.

This chain connects TRBV11-2 to TRBJ2-1, with D possibly being TRBD1 (6 bases). There are 13 residues in the CDR3. Germline V gene sequence: CDR1 SGHAT, CDR2 FQNNGV. V was pared by 3 bases and J by 10 bases, with 13 bases between. CDR3: CASSFEGGWEQFF. In nucleotides, the CDR3 is TGTGCCAGCAGCTTCGAAGGGGGATGGGAGCAGTTCTTC.

J is TRBJ1-2 and V is TRBV19; no firm D call. The CDR3 length is 13 residues. V dropped 3 bases and J dropped 6 bases, with 11 bases sitting between them. Germline assignment: CDR1 LNHDA and CDR2 SQIVND (reference sequence). The DNA for the CDR3 is TGTGCCAGTAGTATCCGGGTCGGGGATGGCTACACCTTC. Its translation is CASSIRVGDGYTF.

The chain recombines TRBV7-2 with TRBJ2-2; 7 positions match TRBD1. Losses at the gene ends were 3 bases for V and 6 bases for J; bases not matched to a gene: 10. The CDR3 sequence is 16 residues long. The germline V gene has CDR1 SGHTA and CDR2 FQGNSA. As DNA, the CDR3 is TGTGCCAGCAGCTTCTCGTTGGACAGGTCAGCCGGGGAGCTGTTTTTT. Translated, it gives CASSFSLDRSAGELFF.

This clone appeared a few times. This chain connects TRBV7-9 to TRBJ1-2, with TRBD1 as a possible D gene (6 bases). CDR1 and CDR2 (germline): SEHNR, FQNEAQ (reference sequence). The CDR3 has 13 residues. Trimming took off 3 bases at V and 6 bases at J, with 11 bases between the two ends. The CDR3, as DNA: TGTGCCAGCAGCTTGGGAGCAGGGGATGGCTACACCTTC. Its translation: CASSLGAGDGYTF.

This sequence joins TRBV4-3 and TRBJ2-1; a possible D gene is TRBD2 (7 bases). The V and J ends lost 3 bases and 4 bases respectively, with 10 bases between them. This CDR3 has 14 amino acids. Germline assignment: CDR1 LGHNA and CDR2 YSLEER. As DNA, the CDR3 is TGCGCCAGCAGCCAGGGGGGGCCATACAATGAGCAGTTCTTC. It is translated as CASSQGGPYNEQFF.

This chain links TRBV6-1 with TRBJ2-6; no firm D call. Trimming removed 8 bases at V and 2 bases at J, with 7 bases between. The CDR3 is made up of 13 amino acids. CDR1 MNHNS and CDR2 SASEGT come from the germline V gene. CDR3 sequence reads: CASSGPGANVLTF. CDR3 DNA: TGTGCCAGCTCGGGTCCTGGGGCCAACGTCCTGACTTTC.

This chain connects TRBV27 to TRBJ1-2; a possible D gene is TRBD1 (5 bases). V was pared by 2 bases and J by 8 bases, with 18 bases between. The V gene's germline CDR1 is MNHEY and CDR2 SMNVEV (reference sequence). CDR3 length: 15 residues. CDR3 nucleotide sequence: TGTGCCAGCAGTTTAGTTGGGGAGGGGAGAGGAGGCTACACCTTC. It codes for CASSLVGEGRGGYTF.

The chain recombines TRBV4-3 with TRBJ2-3, with unresolved D. The CDR3 spans 13 residues. Germline assignment: CDR1 LGHNA and CDR2 YSLEER. Trimming cost V 4 bases and J 4 bases, with 9 bases left between them. CDR3 coding DNA: TGCGCCAGCAGCCGAACGACTGCAGATACGCAGTATTTT. The encoded protein is CASSRTTADTQYF.

The rearrangement joins TRBV27 to TRBJ1-5; D remains unclear. This CDR3 has 14 amino acids. Trimming left V 3 bases short and J 3 bases short, with 9 bases between. The germline V gene encodes CDR1 MNHEY and CDR2 SMNVEV (reference sequence). The CDR3 bases are TGTGCCAGCAGTTTGCCGGGAGCCAATCAGCCCCAGCATTTT. Protein: CASSLPGANQPQHF.

This chain links TRBV11-2 with TRBJ2-7, with D possibly matching TRBD1 (6 bases). Germline CDR1 SGHAT, CDR2 FQNNGV. The CDR3 is 16 residues long. Trimming pared 5 bases from V and 4 bases from J, leaving 21 bases between. CDR3 in DNA: TGTGCCAGCAGCCCTTGGGGCAGGGGACAAGAGTACGAGCAGTACTTC. This codes for CASSPWGRGQEYEQYF.

The CDR3 sequence is CASSQSLAGDLNEKLFF. The DNA for the CDR3 is TGTGCCAGCAGCCAGTCACTGGCGGGGGATCTAAATGAAAAACTGTTTTTT. The rearrangement uses TRBV7-9 and TRBJ1-4, with D tentatively TRBD1 (5 bases). This CDR3 has 17 residues. The germline CDR1 and CDR2 sequences are SEHNR and FQNEAQ (reference sequence). Deletions cut 5 bases from V and 5 bases from J, with 21 bases between.

V and J are TRBV28 and TRBJ1-6, with 9 bases matching TRBD1. Trimming removed 6 bases from V and 3 bases from J; junction bases left unmatched: 3. CDR3 length: 15 residues. Germline CDR1 reads MDHEN; CDR2 reads SYDVKM. This CDR3 is CASRGTGIYNSPLHF. CDR3 bases: TGTGCCAGCAGGGGGACAGGGATCTATAATTCACCCCTCCACTTT.